This entry lists 27 T cell receptor beta chains sequenced from one sample in a study of blood T cell repertoires in COVID-19. The table came from immunoSEQ multiplex PCR; TCRdb's copy has only in-frame clones and leaves some out. Of over 85,000 clones in the sample, roughly 80% were seen once. Sequenced input: peripheral blood. These receptors all stem from a human donor in a cohort sampled during active COVID-19.

The sample holds a few counts of this clone. The chain joins TRBV5-1 to TRBJ2-5, with 7 nucleotides matching TRBD2. This CDR3 spans 14 amino acids. Germline CDR1 is SGHRS and CDR2 is YFSETQ. The J segment lost 4 bases and the V segment lost 4 bases, leaving 7 bases of the junction unmatched. The CDR3 sequence: CASSTNAGVETQYF. CDR3 in DNA: TGCGCCAGCAGCACCAACGCGGGGGTAGAGACCCAGTACTTC.

The V gene is TRBV5-4, the J gene TRBJ1-2; D might be TRBD1 (5 bases). The V end was cut by 5 bases, the J end by 4 bases, with 9 bases between. The CDR3 spans 12 residues. Germline V lookup: CDR1 SGHNT, CDR2 YYREEE (reference sequence). Here the CDR3 reads CASSTGIYGYTF. Written as DNA, the CDR3 is TGTGCCAGCAGTACAGGCATCTATGGCTACACCTTC.

This clone came up a few times. CDR3 nucleotide sequence: TGTGCCAGCAGCCCAGGATCAACTAATGAAAAACTGTTTTTT. As protein: CASSPGSTNEKLFF. The V and J genes are TRBV7-9 and TRBJ1-4, with D hard to call. V lost 5 bases and J 0 bases, leaving 7 bases between the germline ends. The CDR3 runs to 14 residues. Germline loops: CDR1 SEHNR, CDR2 FQNEAQ (reference sequence).

The chain has TRBV7-9 and TRBJ2-7; 9 bases map to TRBD2. V lost 8 bases, J lost 7 bases, and 12 bases stayed unmatched. CDR3 length equals 14 residues. The germline V gene has CDR1 SEHNR and CDR2 FQNEAQ (reference sequence). In DNA form, the CDR3 reads TGTGCCAGCGGAACCGGGACTAGCTATAAGGAGCAGTACTTC. Protein sequence: CASGTGTSYKEQYF. Full variable domain (remainder filled in from reference TRBV7-9 and TRBJ2-7): DTGVSQNPRHKITKRGQNVTFRCDPISEHNRLYWYRQTLGQGPEFLTYFQNEAQLEKSRLLSDRFSAERPKGSFSTLEIQRTEQGDSAMYLCASGTGTSYKEQYFGPGTRLTVT.

This sequence joins TRBV2 and TRBJ1-6; TRBD1 matches at 7 bases. The CDR3 contains 17 residues. Trimming cost V 3 bases and J 10 bases; bases outside gene matches: 15. CDR1 SNHLY and CDR2 FYNNEI come from the germline V gene. In DNA, the CDR3 is TGTGCCAGCAGTGATTACAGGGGACCTACTGGACCCTCACCCCTCCACTTT. It specifies CASSDYRGPTGPSPLHF.

The chain joins TRBV28 to TRBJ2-1, with TRBD1 identical over 7 bases. CDR3 length: 18 residues. Germline V gene sequence: CDR1 MDHEN, CDR2 SYDVKM. V gave up 4 bases and J gave up 0 bases; unmatched junction bases: 12. This CDR3 is CASSSPGQYTSSYNEQFF. CDR3 DNA sequence: TGTGCCAGCAGTTCCCCGGGACAGTACACCAGCTCCTACAATGAGCAGTTCTTC.

The table lists this clone with a count of one. The V call is TRBV2, the J call TRBJ1-3, with D possibly being TRBD1 (5 bases). The ends were cut back, 8 bases at V and 1 base at J, with 9 bases in the middle. Per the germline V gene, CDR1 is SNHLY and CDR2 is FYNNEI. The CDR3 runs to 13 residues. The CDR3 coding sequence is TGTGCCAGCGCGGACAATTCTGGAAACACCATATATTTT. Protein: CASADNSGNTIYF. Full variable domain (missing parts from reference TRBV2 and TRBJ1-3): EPEVTQTPSHQVTQMGQEVILRCVPISNHLYFYWYRQILGQKVEFLVSFYNNEISEKSEIFDDQFSVERPDGSNFTLKIRSTKLEDSAMYFCASADNSGNTIYFGEGSWLTVV.

The CDR3 DNA reads as TGCGCCAGCAGTCCTCTCTCTGGAAACACCATATATTTT. This sequence encodes CASSPLSGNTIYF. The chain couples TRBV4-1 to TRBJ1-3; D is uncertain. The V end was cut by 6 bases, the J end by 0 bases, with 6 bases between. Germline V CDR1 and CDR2: MGHRA, YSYEKL. The CDR3 has 13 residues.

The table lists this clone with many counts. The chain recombines TRBV5-1 with TRBJ1-2; D possibly corresponds to TRBD1 (5 bases). The CDR3 spans 14 residues. CDR1 is SGHRS, CDR2 YFSETQ, per germline. V lost 0 bases to trimming and J lost 7 bases, with 13 bases between them. CDR3 sequence: CASSLAGTPSGYTF. For the CDR3, the DNA is TGCGCCAGCAGCTTGGCCGGGACTCCCAGTGGCTACACCTTC.

The gene calls are TRBV11-2 and TRBJ2-3, with 10 nucleotides matching TRBD2. The trim removed 1 base at V and 2 bases at J, leaving 6 bases unmatched. The CDR3 is made up of 17 amino acids. Germline CDR1 is SGHAT and CDR2 is FQNNGV. The CDR3 nucleotides are TGTGCCAGCAGCTTAGTGCCTAGCGGGAGCCACACAGATACGCAGTATTTT. It codes for CASSLVPSGSHTDTQYF.

This clone was detected only a few times. V is TRBV5-5 and J is TRBJ2-7; D is perhaps TRBD1 (6 bases). The CDR3 covers 13 residues. Germline V gene data show CDR1 as SGHKS and CDR2 as YYEKEE (reference sequence). V gave up 4 bases and J gave up 1 base, with 9 bases separating them. CDR3 nucleotides: TGTGCCAGCAGCCCGGACAGTTCCTACGAGCAGTACTTC. Protein: CASSPDSSYEQYF.

The chain combines TRBV3-1 (or the pseudogene TRBV3-2) with TRBJ2-5; 8 bases match TRBD1. J gave up 0 bases and V 4 bases, and 13 bases lay outside the gene matches. Per the germline V gene, CDR1 is LGHDT and CDR2 is YNNKEL (reference sequence). CDR3 length equals 18 residues. The CDR3 reads CASSPYFRTGGYQETQYF. CDR3 coding DNA: TGTGCCAGCAGCCCTTATTTCCGTACAGGGGGGTACCAAGAGACCCAGTACTTC.

Within the sample, this clone is medium-sized (0.01 to 0.1%). The chain employs TRBV5-5 and TRBJ2-3; D not resolved. V dropped 2 bases and J dropped 3 bases, with 7 bases sitting between them. The CDR3 totals 13 residues. CDR1 and CDR2 from the germline V gene are SGHKS and YYEKEE (reference sequence). In nucleotides, the CDR3 is TGTGCCAGCAGCTTTTACGAGACAGATACGCAGTATTTT. Its translation is CASSFYETDTQYF.

This clone came up once. The rearrangement joins TRBV29-1 to TRBJ2-3; 14 positions match TRBD2. Germline values: CDR1 SQVTM, CDR2 ANQGSEA. The CDR3 is 18 amino acids. Germline trimming cut 0 bases from V and 6 bases from J; bases unmatched to any gene: 11. The CDR3 DNA reads TGCAGCGTTGAAGAAACGTCCGGGACTAGCGGGAGTGGGGATACGCAGTATTTT. This codes for CSVEETSGTSGSGDTQYF.

DNA of the CDR3: TGCGCCAGCAGCCTGGGGACTAGCGGAACTAGCACAGATACGCAGTATTTT. It codes for CASSLGTSGTSTDTQYF. The gene calls are TRBV5-1 and TRBJ2-3; 11 bases are a match to TRBD2. Germline loops: CDR1 SGHRS, CDR2 YFSETQ. The ends lost 4 bases at V and 0 bases at J; junction bases unmatched: 7. There are 17 residues in the CDR3.

V is TRBV7-9 and J is TRBJ2-7; TRBD1 matches at 11 bases. CDR1 and CDR2 from the germline V gene are SEHNR and FQNEAQ (reference sequence). V dropped 5 bases and J dropped 0; count of bases not matched to a gene: 3. The CDR3 length is 15 residues. This CDR3 is CASSPGQGDSYEQYF. The CDR3 DNA reads as TGTGCCAGCAGCCCGGGACAGGGGGACTCCTACGAGCAGTACTTC.

This chain links TRBV20-1 with TRBJ1-1; D unclear. The germline V and J ends were trimmed by 7 bases and 6 bases, with 12 bases remaining between them. This CDR3 comprises 11 residues. CDR1 and CDR2 from the germline V gene are DFQATT and SNEGSKA (reference sequence). In DNA, the CDR3 is TGCAGTGTCGCCCGGTCGGCTGAAGCTTTCTTT. Translating gives CSVARSAEAFF.

The rearrangement links TRBV27 to TRBJ2-3, with D tentatively TRBD1 (7 bases). Trimming removed 2 bases at V and 5 bases at J, with 11 bases between. This CDR3 is 14 amino acids long. Per the germline V gene, CDR1 is MNHEY and CDR2 is SMNVEV (reference sequence). The CDR3 region is CASSLRGREDTQYF. As DNA, the CDR3 is TGTGCCAGCAGTTTAAGGGGGCGGGAAGATACGCAGTATTTT.

V gene TRBV18 combines with J gene TRBJ2-1; the match to TRBD1 covers 9 bases. The CDR3 length is 14 residues. The germline V gene encodes CDR1 KGHSH and CDR2 LQKENI. Trimming removed 2 bases from V and 9 bases from J; junction bases left unmatched: 5. The CDR3 spells CASSPEGQGTEQFF. CDR3 nucleotide sequence: TGTGCCAGCTCACCAGAGGGACAGGGTACTGAGCAGTTCTTC.

The V and J genes are TRBV5-4 and TRBJ1-1; 7 bases fit TRBD1. This CDR3 spans 12 amino acids. V lost 2 bases, J lost 6 bases, and 1 base stayed unmatched. Germline CDR1 SGHNT, CDR2 YYREEE (reference sequence). Here the CDR3 reads CASSLTGAEAFF. The CDR3 coding sequence is TGTGCCAGCAGCTTAACAGGGGCTGAAGCTTTCTTT. The full variable domain, in which reference TRBV5-4 and TRBJ1-1 provide the parts outside the CDR3, is ETGVTQSPTHLIKTRGQQVTLRCSSQSGHNTVSWYQQALGQGPQFIFQYYREEENGRGNFPPRFSGLQFPNYSSELNVNALELDDSALYLCASSLTGAEAFFGQGTRLTVV.

The chain combines TRBV27 with TRBJ1-5; 8 bases fit TRBD1. CDR3 length: 15 amino acids. Germline lookup yields CDR1 MNHEY and CDR2 SMNVEV (reference sequence). The V and J ends lost 5 bases and 1 base, in that order; junction bases with no gene match: 4. The chain's CDR3 is CASSQGARSNQPQHF. The CDR3 DNA sequence: TGTGCCAGCAGTCAGGGGGCGAGGAGCAATCAGCCCCAGCATTTT.

The rearrangement links TRBV7-3 to TRBJ2-1; no clear D. The CDR3 is made up of 14 amino acids. V dropped 5 bases and J dropped 6 bases, with 14 bases sitting between them. Germline CDR1 is SGHTA and CDR2 is FQGTGA. The CDR3 nucleotides are TGTGCCAGCAGCACTTTCGGCGGCTCCAATGAGCAGTTCTTC. Protein product: CASSTFGGSNEQFF. The complete variable domain, with remaining parts taken from reference TRBV7-3 and TRBJ2-1, reads GAGVSQTPSNKVTEKGKYVELRCDPISGHTALYWYRQSLGQGPEFLIYFQGTGAADDSGLPNDRFFAVRPEGSVSTLKIQRTERGDSAVYLCASSTFGGSNEQFFGPGTRLTVL.

J is TRBJ2-1 and V is TRBV9; D unresolved. The length of the CDR3 is 14 residues. Germline CDR1 reads SGDLS; CDR2 reads YYNGEE. V lost 1 base, J lost 6 bases, and 11 bases lay in between. The CDR3 sequence is CASSVISPSNEQFF. In DNA form, the CDR3 reads TGTGCCAGCAGCGTAATATCTCCCTCCAATGAGCAGTTCTTC.

The chain employs TRBV24-1 and TRBJ2-1; possibly TRBD2 for D (6 bases). There are 16 residues in the CDR3. Trimming removed 3 bases at V and 9 bases at J, with 20 bases between. From germline, CDR1 is KGHDR and CDR2 SFDVKD. The DNA for the CDR3 is TGTGCCACCAGTGATACCGGGACTCTGGGATTCGGTGAGCAGTTCTTC. Translation: CATSDTGTLGFGEQFF.

The chain recombines TRBV5-6 with TRBJ2-2; 8 bases map to TRBD2. After removal of 1 base from V and 4 bases from J, the junction contained 6 bases not matched to a gene. From germline, CDR1 is SGHDT and CDR2 YYEEEE. The CDR3 covers 16 residues. CDR3 in amino acids: CASSLSKRESTGELFF. The DNA for the CDR3 is TGTGCCAGCAGCTTGAGTAAGCGGGAGAGCACCGGGGAGCTGTTTTTT.

V gene TRBV29-1 combines with J gene TRBJ2-7; maybe TRBD1 (5 bases). CDR3 length: 12 residues. V was clipped by 4 bases and J by 5 bases, with 12 bases between them. CDR1 is SQVTM, CDR2 ANQGSEA, per germline. The CDR3 DNA is TGCAGCGTTGCCAGGGCATCCCACGAGCAGTACTTC. This sequence encodes CSVARASHEQYF.

This clone has only one observation. The chain recombines TRBV5-4 with TRBJ1-1; the D gene is possibly TRBD1 (5 bases). Trimming took off 0 bases at V and 2 bases at J, with 17 bases between the two ends. Germline values: CDR1 SGHNT, CDR2 YYREEE (reference sequence). The CDR3 totals 17 residues. CDR3 nucleotides: TGTGCCAGCAGCTTGGTGCCAGGGCTTCCCGGCAACACTGAAGCTTTCTTT. Protein sequence: CASSLVPGLPGNTEAFF.